This T cell receptor (beta chain) was sequenced in a study of PD-1 blockade in classical Hodgkin lymphoma. In germline, CDR1 is SGHRS, CDR2 YFSETQ. The CDR3 runs 17 residues. With V trimmed by 0 bases and J by 2 bases, 6 bases remained unmatched. Assay: immunoSEQ multiplex PCR; the TCRdb copy retains only in-frame clones and omits some. Of tens of thousands of clones in the sample, 70% to 90% were seen once. All trial patients relapsed after autologous stem cell transplantation. The material was peripheral blood mononuclear cells (PBMCs), obtained at baseline. This sequence was found in a human donor with classical Hodgkin lymphoma. The chain couples TRBV5-1 to TRBJ2-3; 10 bases agree with TRBD2. CDR3 in DNA: TGCGCCAGCAGCTTGGTCCCTAGCGGGGGAGCCACAGATACGCAGTATTTT. Protein sequence: CASSLVPSGGATDTQYF.